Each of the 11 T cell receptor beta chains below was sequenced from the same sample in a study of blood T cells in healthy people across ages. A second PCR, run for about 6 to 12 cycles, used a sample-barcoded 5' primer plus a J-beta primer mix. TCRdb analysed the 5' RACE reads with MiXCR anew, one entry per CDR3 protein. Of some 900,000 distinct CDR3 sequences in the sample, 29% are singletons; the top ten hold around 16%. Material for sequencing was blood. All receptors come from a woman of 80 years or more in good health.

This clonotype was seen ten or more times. The CDR3 reads CASSPGKALRNQPQHF. DNA of the CDR3: TGTGCCAGCAGTCCAGGGAAGGCCCTAAGGAATCAGCCCCAGCATTTT. The rearrangement links TRBV6-2 or TRBV6-3 to TRBJ1-5; a weak D match, TRBD1 (5 bases). CDR3 length: 16 amino acids. In germline, CDR1 is MNHEY, CDR2 SVGEGT. V lost 5 bases and J lost 4, with 18 bases in between.

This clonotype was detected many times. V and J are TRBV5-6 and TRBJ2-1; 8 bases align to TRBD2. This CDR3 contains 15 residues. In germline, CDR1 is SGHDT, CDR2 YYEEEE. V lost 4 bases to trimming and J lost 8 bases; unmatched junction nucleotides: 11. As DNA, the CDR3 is TGTGCCAGCAGCCCCACGGGACTAGTCATCCATGAGCAGTTCTTC. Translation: CASSPTGLVIHEQFF.

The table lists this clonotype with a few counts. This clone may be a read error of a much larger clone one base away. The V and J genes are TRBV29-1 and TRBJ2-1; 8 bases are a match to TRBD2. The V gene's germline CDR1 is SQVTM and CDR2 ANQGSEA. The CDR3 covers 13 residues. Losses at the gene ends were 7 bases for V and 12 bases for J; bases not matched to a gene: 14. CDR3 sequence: CSARGGRSIGQFF. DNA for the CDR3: TGCAGCGCTCGGGGGGGCCGTTCCATTGGGCAGTTCTTC.

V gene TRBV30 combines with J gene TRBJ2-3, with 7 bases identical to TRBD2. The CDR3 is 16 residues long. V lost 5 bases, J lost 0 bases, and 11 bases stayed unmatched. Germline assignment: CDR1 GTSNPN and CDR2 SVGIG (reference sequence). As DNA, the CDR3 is TGTGCCTGGGGTAAGCGGGGATCCGCAAGCACAGATACGCAGTATTTT. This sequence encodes CAWGKRGSASTDTQYF.

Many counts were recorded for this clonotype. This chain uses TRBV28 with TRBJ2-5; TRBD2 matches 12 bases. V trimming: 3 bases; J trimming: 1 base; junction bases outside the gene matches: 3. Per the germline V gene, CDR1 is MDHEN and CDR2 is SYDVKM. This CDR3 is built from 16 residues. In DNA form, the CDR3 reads TGTGCCAGCAGTTTCCGGACTAGCGGGGCCCAAGAGACCCAGTACTTC. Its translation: CASSFRTSGAQETQYF.

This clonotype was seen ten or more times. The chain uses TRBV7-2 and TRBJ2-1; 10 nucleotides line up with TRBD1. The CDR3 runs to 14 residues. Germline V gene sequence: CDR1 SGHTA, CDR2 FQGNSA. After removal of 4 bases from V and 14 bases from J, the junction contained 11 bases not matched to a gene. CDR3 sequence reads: CASSSPRDRGRKFF. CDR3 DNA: TGTGCCAGCAGCTCCCCCCGGGACAGGGGTAGGAAGTTCTTC.

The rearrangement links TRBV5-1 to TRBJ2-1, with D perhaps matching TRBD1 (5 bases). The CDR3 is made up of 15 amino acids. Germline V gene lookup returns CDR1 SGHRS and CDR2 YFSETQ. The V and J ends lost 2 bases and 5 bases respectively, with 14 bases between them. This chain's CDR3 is CASSLGHIQNNEQFF. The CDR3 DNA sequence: TGCGCCAGCAGCTTAGGACATATCCAAAACAATGAGCAGTTCTTC.

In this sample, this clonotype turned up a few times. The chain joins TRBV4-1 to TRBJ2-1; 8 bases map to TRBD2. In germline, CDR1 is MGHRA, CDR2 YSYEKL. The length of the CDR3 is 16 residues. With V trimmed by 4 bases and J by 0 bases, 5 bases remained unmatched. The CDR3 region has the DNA TGCGCCAGCAGCCGCAAGACTAGCGACTCCTACAATGAGCAGTTCTTC. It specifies CASSRKTSDSYNEQFF.

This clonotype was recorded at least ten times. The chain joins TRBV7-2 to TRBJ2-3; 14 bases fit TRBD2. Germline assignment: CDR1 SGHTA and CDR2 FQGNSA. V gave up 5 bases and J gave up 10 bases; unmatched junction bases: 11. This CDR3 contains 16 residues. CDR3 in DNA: TGTGCCAGCAGCGCACCGGGACTAGCGGGGGCCCTTTCGCAGTATTTT. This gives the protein CASSAPGLAGALSQYF.

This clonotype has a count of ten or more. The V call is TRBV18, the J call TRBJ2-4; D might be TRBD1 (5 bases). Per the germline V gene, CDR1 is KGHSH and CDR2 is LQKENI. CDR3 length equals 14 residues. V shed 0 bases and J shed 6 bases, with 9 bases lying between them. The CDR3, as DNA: TGTGCCAGCTCACCACCGACCCAGGGAAACATTCAGTACTTC. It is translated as CASSPPTQGNIQYF.

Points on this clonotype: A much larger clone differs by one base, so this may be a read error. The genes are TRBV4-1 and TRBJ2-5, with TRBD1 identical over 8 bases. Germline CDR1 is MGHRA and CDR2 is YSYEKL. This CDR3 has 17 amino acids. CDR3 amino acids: CVSSHLGRGRAQETQYF. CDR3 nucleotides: TGCGTCAGCAGCCATCTGGGCAGGGGGCGCGCCCAAGAGACCCAGTACTTC.